The rows below give T cell receptor beta chains drawn from one sample of a study of STAT5B mutations in CD4+ large granular lymphocyte leukemia. Clones were read by immunoSEQ multiplex PCR, and TCRdb kept only the in-frame ones, dropping some. Among approximately 20,000 clones listed, around 85% were seen once. Sequences were obtained from CD4+ T cells from blood buffy coats. The receptor set was obtained from a human donor in good health. Each CDR3 is given with its conserved first and last residue. The D gene is left open where the match is weak. The size field is filled for only some rows; it gives once, few, many or a size class.

D gene: NA
clone size: NA
V gene: TRBV27
J gene: TRBJ2-5
CDR3 DNA: TGTGCCAGCAGTTCGGGGGAGACCCAGTACTTC
CDR3 protein: CASSSGETQYF

D gene: NA
clone size: NA
V gene: TRBV11-2
J gene: TRBJ1-1
CDR3 DNA: TGTGCCAGCAGCGACTCACGGACCGGGAACACTGAAGCTTTCTTT
CDR3 protein: CASSDSRTGNTEAFF

D gene: NA
clone size: NA
V gene: TRBV27
J gene: TRBJ1-1
CDR3 DNA: TGTGCCAGCAGTTTATTCGGGGTTGCTGAAGCTTTCTTT
CDR3 protein: CASSLFGVAEAFF

D gene: TRBD1
clone size: NA
V gene: TRBV5-6
J gene: TRBJ2-3
CDR3 DNA: TGTGCCAGCTCGGAAGCCGGGACAGGTATCACAGATACGCAGTATTTT
CDR3 protein: CASSEAGTGITDTQYF

D gene: TRBD1
clone size: NA
V gene: TRBV10-3
J gene: TRBJ2-3
CDR3 DNA: TGTGCCATCAGCTCCGGGACAGGGGTTGGCACAGATACGCAGTATTTT
CDR3 protein: CAISSGTGVGTDTQYF

D gene: TRBD1
clone size: NA
V gene: TRBV6-6
J gene: TRBJ2-4
CDR3 DNA: TGTGCCAGCAGTTCCCCGGACAGGCGAAACATTCAGTACTTC
CDR3 protein: CASSSPDRRNIQYF

D gene: NA
clone size: NA
V gene: TRBV2
J gene: TRBJ1-2
CDR3 DNA: TGTGCCAGCAGTGCCTGGAGGGGCGTAGACTATGGCTACACCTTC
CDR3 protein: CASSAWRGVDYGYTF

D gene: TRBD2
clone size: NA
V gene: TRBV10-1
J gene: TRBJ2-3
CDR3 DNA: TGCGCCAGCAGTGAGTCACTAGCGGGTTCGGCAGATACGCAGTATTTT
CDR3 protein: CASSESLAGSADTQYF

D gene: TRBD1
clone size: NA
V gene: TRBV2
J gene: TRBJ2-7
CDR3 DNA: TGTGCCAGCAGTAGCGGACAGGGTCGAGCAGAGCAGTACTTC
CDR3 protein: CASSSGQGRAEQYF

D gene: TRBD2
clone size: NA
V gene: TRBV29-1
J gene: TRBJ2-7
CDR3 DNA: TGCAGCGTGGGGGGCGCGGGAGGACGCTACGAGCAGTACTTC
CDR3 protein: CSVGGAGGRYEQYF

D gene: NA
clone size: few
V gene: TRBV4-2
J gene: TRBJ2-7
CDR3 DNA: TGTGCCAGCAGCCAAGGTGGGCTCAACTCCTACGAGCAGTACTTC
CDR3 protein: CASSQGGLNSYEQYF

D gene: NA
clone size: once
V gene: TRBV12-5
J gene: TRBJ2-7
CDR3 DNA: TGTGCTAGTGGCAGGGACTTACAGGGTACCCACGAGCAGTACTTC
CDR3 protein: CASGRDLQGTHEQYF

D gene: NA
clone size: NA
V gene: TRBV30
J gene: TRBJ1-1
CDR3 DNA: TGTGCCTGGAGTGTTCTGAACACTGAAGCTTTCTTT
CDR3 protein: CAWSVLNTEAFF

D gene: TRBD1
clone size: NA
V gene: TRBV12-5
J gene: TRBJ2-7
CDR3 DNA: TGTGCTAATCCTGGGGACAGGGATTTTCGCGAGCAGTACTTC
CDR3 protein: CANPGDRDFREQYF

D gene: NA
clone size: NA
V gene: TRBV7-5
J gene: TRBJ1-5
CDR3 DNA: TGTGCCAGAAGCCTACCGGACAGGGGAAGGCAGCCCCAGCATTTT
CDR3 protein: CARSLPDRGRQPQHF

D gene: NA
clone size: NA
V gene: TRBV11-3
J gene: TRBJ1-1
CDR3 DNA: TGTGCCAGCAGCTTAAAGGGGACCGCCACTGAAGCTTTCTTT
CDR3 protein: CASSLKGTATEAFF

D gene: NA
clone size: NA
V gene: TRBV6-5
J gene: TRBJ2-7
CDR3 DNA: TGTGCCAGCAGACCGGGACGGATCCTGGTAGGGGAGCAGTACTTC
CDR3 protein: CASRPGRILVGEQYF

D gene: TRBD1
clone size: NA
V gene: TRBV5-5
J gene: TRBJ1-2
CDR3 DNA: TGTGCCAGCAGCTTGTCGACAGGGGAGTTTATCTATGGCTACACCTTC
CDR3 protein: CASSLSTGEFIYGYTF

D gene: NA
clone size: NA
V gene: TRBV29-1
J gene: TRBJ1-2
CDR3 DNA: TGCAGCGTTACACGAGGCGGGTATGGCTACACCTTC
CDR3 protein: CSVTRGGYGYTF

D gene: TRBD2
clone size: NA
V gene: TRBV30
J gene: TRBJ2-2
CDR3 DNA: TGTGCCGGAAAGAGGACTAGCGGGAGTGGTCGTACCGGGGAGCTGTTTTTT
CDR3 protein: CAGKRTSGSGRTGELFF

D gene: TRBD1
clone size: NA
V gene: TRBV19
J gene: TRBJ2-1
CDR3 DNA: TGTGCCAGTACCCCCGAAGGGGGCACTTTCTACAATGAGCAGTTCTTC
CDR3 protein: CASTPEGGTFYNEQFF

D gene: TRBD2
clone size: NA
V gene: TRBV29-1
J gene: TRBJ2-3
CDR3 DNA: TGCAGCGGGACTAGCGGCACAGATACGCAGTATTTT
CDR3 protein: CSGTSGTDTQYF

D gene: NA
clone size: NA
V gene: TRBV6-5
J gene: TRBJ2-1
CDR3 DNA: TGTGCCAGCAGTCCTCGTGGTCCTGGGGGAAGTGAGCAGTTCTTC
CDR3 protein: CASSPRGPGGSEQFF

D gene: NA
clone size: NA
V gene: TRBV30
J gene: TRBJ2-7
CDR3 DNA: TGTGCCTGGAGTGTACGCCCCGGAGGCTGGATGTCCTACGAGCAGTACTTC
CDR3 protein: CAWSVRPGGWMSYEQYF

D gene: TRBD1
clone size: NA
V gene: TRBV19
J gene: TRBJ1-2
CDR3 DNA: TGTGCCAGTACCGAACAGGGGGTTCTGTATGGCTACACCTTC
CDR3 protein: CASTEQGVLYGYTF

D gene: NA
clone size: NA
V gene: TRBV9
J gene: TRBJ1-2
CDR3 DNA: TGTGCCAGCATGGGCTTTGGCTATGGCTACACCTTC
CDR3 protein: CASMGFGYGYTF

D gene: TRBD1
clone size: NA
V gene: TRBV9
J gene: TRBJ2-7
CDR3 DNA: TGTGCCAGCAGCTTGGGACAGGTGGCCTACGAGCAGTACTTC
CDR3 protein: CASSLGQVAYEQYF

D gene: NA
clone size: NA
V gene: TRBV30
J gene: TRBJ2-5
CDR3 DNA: TGTGCCTGGAGTGTAGGGACGGGGTACCCTCAAGAGACCCAGTACTTC
CDR3 protein: CAWSVGTGYPQETQYF

D gene: NA
clone size: once
V gene: TRBV18
J gene: TRBJ2-7
CDR3 DNA: TGTGCCAGCTCACCCCTAGGGGTTGGCCCGGGGCGGGAGCAGTACTTC
CDR3 protein: CASSPLGVGPGREQYF

D gene: NA
clone size: NA
V gene: TRBV6-5
J gene: TRBJ2-5
CDR3 DNA: TGTGCCAGCAGCCAGGGTGCCCAGGAAGACCAGTACTTC
CDR3 protein: CASSQGAQEDQYF

D gene: NA
clone size: NA
V gene: TRBV18
J gene: TRBJ2-7
CDR3 DNA: TGTGCCAGCTCACCTCTGGGACTCTTCTACGAGCAGTACTTC
CDR3 protein: CASSPLGLFYEQYF

D gene: TRBD2
clone size: NA
V gene: TRBV9
J gene: TRBJ2-3
CDR3 DNA: TGTGCCAGCAGCAGGGCGGGAGTGACGGATACGCAGTATTTT
CDR3 protein: CASSRAGVTDTQYF

D gene: TRBD2
clone size: NA
V gene: TRBV9
J gene: TRBJ2-5
CDR3 DNA: TGTGCCAGCAGCCCCGGACTAGCGGGAGGGGATGAGACCCAGTACTTC
CDR3 protein: CASSPGLAGGDETQYF

D gene: NA
clone size: NA
V gene: TRBV10-2
J gene: TRBJ2-1
CDR3 DNA: TGCGCCACCTCCCCGACCGACAATGAGCAGTTCTTC
CDR3 protein: CATSPTDNEQFF

D gene: TRBD2
clone size: NA
V gene: TRBV11-2
J gene: TRBJ2-3
CDR3 DNA: TGTGCCAGCAGTTCTCTAGCGGGAGGGTTGACAGATACGCAGTATTTT
CDR3 protein: CASSSLAGGLTDTQYF

D gene: NA
clone size: NA
V gene: TRBV2
J gene: TRBJ2-6
CDR3 DNA: TGTGCCAGCAGTATTCCGGGACTCGGGGCCAACGTCCTGACTTTC
CDR3 protein: CASSIPGLGANVLTF

D gene: NA
clone size: NA
V gene: TRBV25-1
J gene: TRBJ2-5
CDR3 DNA: TGTGCCAGCAGTCCAGAGGAGCGACAAGAGACCCAGTACTTC
CDR3 protein: CASSPEERQETQYF

D gene: TRBD2
clone size: NA
V gene: TRBV25-1
J gene: TRBJ2-7
CDR3 DNA: TGTGCCAGCAGTGAGGGGAGGGGCGGTGATTTAGAGCAGTACTTC
CDR3 protein: CASSEGRGGDLEQYF

D gene: TRBD1
clone size: NA
V gene: TRBV18
J gene: TRBJ2-3
CDR3 DNA: TGTGCCAGCTCCGGGACAGGCGGGAAGGATACGCAGTATTTT
CDR3 protein: CASSGTGGKDTQYF

D gene: NA
clone size: NA
V gene: TRBV29-1
J gene: TRBJ1-1
CDR3 DNA: TGCAGCGGCGAACAGGGCTCTAACACTGAAGCTTTCTTT
CDR3 protein: CSGEQGSNTEAFF

D gene: NA
clone size: NA
V gene: TRBV15
J gene: TRBJ2-2
CDR3 DNA: TGTGCCACCAGCAGAGATCGGCGGTCTGTCGGGGAGCTGTTTTTT
CDR3 protein: CATSRDRRSVGELFF

D gene: NA
clone size: NA
V gene: TRBV9
J gene: TRBJ1-3
CDR3 DNA: TGTGCCAGCAGCGTACATGGAAACACCATATATTTT
CDR3 protein: CASSVHGNTIYF

D gene: NA
clone size: NA
V gene: TRBV19
J gene: TRBJ1-2
CDR3 DNA: TGTGCCAGTAGTATGGCAGGGAAGGCCTATGGCTACACCTTC
CDR3 protein: CASSMAGKAYGYTF